One sample yielded the 18 T cell receptor beta chains listed below, sequenced in a study of T cell repertoires and HLA-DP antigens. These TCRs are of unknown antigen specificity. Sequenced by immunoSEQ multiplex PCR; TCRdb stores in-frame clones only, minus some. The sample includes roughly 120,000 clones, roughly 92% of them seen just once. The source material was CD4+ T cells from PBMCs. All receptors come from a woman between 18 and 30 years old in good health and CMV-seronegative.

V usage is TRBV9 and J usage is TRBJ2-3; D possibly corresponds to TRBD2 (5 bases). V shed 4 bases and J shed 4 bases, with 13 bases lying between them. CDR3 length equals 14 residues. Germline V gives CDR1 SGDLS, CDR2 YYNGEE. The CDR3 protein is CASSPRRVSDTQYF. DNA for the CDR3: TGTGCCAGCAGCCCGAGGCGGGTGTCAGATACGCAGTATTTT.

The chain couples TRBV7-5 to TRBJ2-7; TRBD1, the D gene given by the table, was not confirmed from the DNA. TRBV7-5 represents a pseudogene. The CDR3 consists of 13 residues. The chain's CDR3 is CARSSRGTYEQYV. The CDR3, as DNA: TGTGCCAGAAGCTCCAGGGGCACCTACGAGCAGTACGTC.

The V call is TRBV28, the J call TRBJ2-1, with a possible D match to TRBD1 (6 bases). The CDR3 runs 17 residues. Trimming shortened V by 2 bases and J by 0 bases, and 14 bases separated the two germline ends. Germline CDR1 reads MDHEN; CDR2 reads SYDVKM. The CDR3 DNA reads as TGTGCCAGCAGTTTAATCGCCGGACAGAGCTCCTACAATGAGCAGTTCTTC. It specifies CASSLIAGQSSYNEQFF.

The V call is TRBV28, the J call TRBJ2-7; D call uncertain. CDR1 and CDR2 (germline): MDHEN, SYDVKM. Trimming removed 2 bases from V and 3 bases from J, with 14 bases in between. CDR3 length: 15 residues. CDR3 region: CASSLVASSGYEQYF. The CDR3 nucleotides read TGTGCCAGCAGTTTAGTTGCATCATCGGGCTACGAGCAGTACTTC.

The chain links TRBV2 to TRBJ2-2; TRBD2 is a possible D gene (7 bases). This CDR3 is built from 15 residues. V was cut by 6 bases and J by 3 bases, with 14 bases left in between. Per germline, CDR1 SNHLY and CDR2 FYNNEI. This CDR3 reads CASRWGGPDTGELFF. CDR3 bases: TGTGCCAGCAGGTGGGGGGGCCCGGACACCGGGGAGCTGTTTTTT.

The J gene is TRBJ1-4, the V gene TRBV4-1; 9 bases are a match to TRBD1. The CDR3 length is 15 residues. The V and J ends lost 3 bases and 4 bases, in that order; junction bases with no gene match: 3. Per germline, CDR1 MGHRA and CDR2 YSYEKL. The CDR3 is CASSQGDRDNEKLFF. The CDR3 DNA reads as TGCGCCAGCAGCCAGGGGGACAGGGATAATGAAAAACTGTTTTTT.

V usage is TRBV4-2 and J usage is TRBJ1-1; 8 bases line up with TRBD1. The CDR3 is 15 amino acids. The germline gives CDR1 LGHNA, CDR2 YNFKEQ. V dropped 3 bases and J dropped 8; count of bases not matched to a gene: 11. Here the CDR3 DNA reads TGTGCCAGCAGCCATGAGCGGGACAGGCCTTCCGAAGCTTTCTTT. Residues: CASSHERDRPSEAFF.

The CDR3 reads CASSEGWTAGLTDTQYF. The CDR3 DNA is TGTGCCAGCAGTGAAGGATGGACTGCCGGGCTCACAGATACGCAGTATTTT. The genes are TRBV6-1 and TRBJ2-3; D is perhaps TRBD2 (5 bases). Per the germline V gene, CDR1 is MNHNS and CDR2 is SASEGT. The CDR3 spans 17 residues. V shed 1 base and J shed 2 bases, with 16 bases lying between them.

The chain carries TRBV10-3 and TRBJ1-6; D is unresolved. Germline V gene sequence: CDR1 ENHRY, CDR2 SYGVKD. The CDR3 extends over 15 amino acids. V lost 2 bases to trimming and J lost 4 bases, with 9 bases between them. In nucleotides, the CDR3 is TGTGCCATCAGTGAGGGCCAAGGATATAATTCACCCCTCCACTTT. Its protein is CAISEGQGYNSPLHF.

This rearrangement joins TRBV5-5 to TRBJ1-1; D is perhaps TRBD1 (5 bases). This CDR3 region has 13 residues. Germline-derived CDR1 and CDR2 are SGHKS and YYEKEE (reference sequence). With 4 bases removed from V and 4 bases from J, the gap between germline ends came to 11 bases. CDR3 protein: CASSQVRGTEAFF. DNA for the CDR3: TGTGCCAGCAGCCAGGTTAGGGGCACTGAAGCTTTCTTT. Supplemented by reference TRBV5-5 and TRBJ1-1, the full variable domain reads DAGVTQSPTHLIKTRGQQVTLRCSPISGHKSVSWYQQVLGQGPQFIFQYYEKEERGRGNFPDRFSARQFPNYSSELNVNALLLGDSALYLCASSQVRGTEAFFGQGTRLTVV.

This chain connects TRBV11-2 to TRBJ1-6; D possibly corresponds to TRBD1 (6 bases). V gave up 5 bases and J gave up 9 bases, with 23 bases separating them. The CDR3 consists of 17 residues. Germline V gives CDR1 SGHAT, CDR2 FQNNGV. Here the CDR3 reads CASSPGPGAGHRSPLHF. The CDR3 DNA follows: TGTGCCAGCAGCCCCGGGCCGGGTGCGGGACACCGTTCACCCCTCCACTTT.

The chain couples TRBV28 to TRBJ2-3, with 14 bases identical to TRBD2. Germline V gene data show CDR1 as MDHEN and CDR2 as SYDVKM. Germline trimming cut 3 bases from V and 3 bases from J; bases unmatched to any gene: 8. CDR3 length: 18 residues. The CDR3 bases are TGTGCCAGCAGTTTGCTCGGGACTAGCGGGAGACAGACAGATACGCAGTATTTT. Amino acids: CASSLLGTSGRQTDTQYF. The complete variable domain, with remaining parts taken from reference TRBV28 and TRBJ2-3, reads DVKVTQSSRYLVKRTGEKVFLECVQDMDHENMFWYRQDPGLGLRLIYFSYDVKMKEKGDIPEGYSVSREKKERFSLILESASTNQTSMYLCASSLLGTSGRQTDTQYFGPGTRLTVL.

This clone was detected a few times. The chain employs TRBV18 and TRBJ2-3; 9 bases align to TRBD2. CDR3 length: 15 residues. Losses at the gene ends were 3 bases for V and 1 base for J; bases not matched to a gene: 2. The germline CDR1 and CDR2 sequences are KGHSH and LQKENI. The CDR3, as DNA: TGTGCCAGCTCACCGAGACTAGCGGGCACAGATACGCAGTATTTT. Translated, it gives CASSPRLAGTDTQYF.

This sequence joins TRBV11-1 and TRBJ2-5; D possibly corresponds to TRBD1 (5 bases). There are 14 residues in the CDR3. Germline CDR1 is SGHAT and CDR2 is FQDESV (reference sequence). V lost 3 bases and J 5 bases, leaving 13 bases between the germline ends. CDR3 protein: CASSFQRGPETQYF. DNA for the CDR3: TGTGCCAGCAGCTTTCAAAGGGGCCCTGAGACCCAGTACTTC.

V gene TRBV6-6 combines with J gene TRBJ2-5; D may be TRBD2 (5 bases). The CDR3 length is 12 residues. Germline V gives CDR1 MNHNY, CDR2 SVGAGI (reference sequence). V was trimmed by 0 bases and J by 7 bases, leaving 6 bases between them. CDR3 sequence reads: CASSYSSGTQYF. The CDR3 nucleotides read TGTGCCAGCAGTTACTCGAGCGGGACCCAGTACTTC.

This chain connects TRBV19 to TRBJ2-5; TRBD2 aligns across 9 bases. There are 16 residues in the CDR3. Germline assignment: CDR1 LNHDA and CDR2 SQIVND (reference sequence). V trimming: 3 bases; J trimming: 6 bases; junction bases outside the gene matches: 11. CDR3 loop: CASSIEGRGRGQTQYF. CDR3 sequence (DNA): TGTGCCAGTAGTATCGAGGGTCGCGGGAGGGGGCAGACCCAGTACTTC.

This clone appeared once. The rearrangement uses TRBV6-1 and TRBJ1-1; 10 nucleotides align to TRBD1. The CDR3 is 14 residues long. The V gene's germline CDR1 is MNHNS and CDR2 SASEGT. Losses at the gene ends were 7 bases for V and 2 bases for J; bases not matched to a gene: 4. CDR3 DNA sequence: TGTGCCAGCACTCGGACAGGGGGTAACACTGAAGCTTTCTTT. Translated, it gives CASTRTGGNTEAFF.

This sequence joins TRBV7-9 and TRBJ1-2, with 11 nucleotides matching TRBD1. The CDR3 sequence is 14 residues long. The V gene's germline CDR1 is SEHNR and CDR2 FQNEAQ (reference sequence). The trim removed 8 bases at V and 8 bases at J, leaving 10 bases unmatched. The CDR3 sequence: CASGGTGGSRGYTF. In DNA, the CDR3 is TGTGCCAGCGGAGGGACAGGGGGAAGTAGGGGCTACACCTTC.